What follows is one TCR beta chain and its context. The antigen is undetermined. Measured with immunoSEQ multiplex PCR; TCRdb has only the in-frame clones, and not every one. The top ten hold approximately 1.8% of the sample, which has around 700,000 clones, 72% seen once. These data come from a study of shared clonotypes between healthy human individuals. Findings and caveats of the study: Several donors had 5% to 6% of their naive CD4 clonotypes in common. It was anticipated that sequencing depth would influence how many clonotypes donors shared. Non-shared clonotypes had lower generation probabilities than clonotypes shared by all four sorted-subset donors.

Donors comprised healthy HIV-negative adults lacking recent acute infections or vaccinations. Trimming took 11 bases from V and 0 from J, leaving 14 bases between them. This CDR3 region has 14 residues. Germline loops: CDR1 SNHLY, CDR2 FYNNEI. The sequence was obtained from a young woman in good health. The chain recombines TRBV2 with TRBJ2-1; perhaps TRBD2 as D (6 bases). The sequencing sample was made of memory CD4+ T cells sorted from blood. Regarding subset: CD45RA-negative fraction. The CDR3: CAGGLFLSYNEQFF. CDR3 DNA sequence: TGTGCCGGGGGACTTTTCCTCTCCTACAATGAGCAGTTCTTC.